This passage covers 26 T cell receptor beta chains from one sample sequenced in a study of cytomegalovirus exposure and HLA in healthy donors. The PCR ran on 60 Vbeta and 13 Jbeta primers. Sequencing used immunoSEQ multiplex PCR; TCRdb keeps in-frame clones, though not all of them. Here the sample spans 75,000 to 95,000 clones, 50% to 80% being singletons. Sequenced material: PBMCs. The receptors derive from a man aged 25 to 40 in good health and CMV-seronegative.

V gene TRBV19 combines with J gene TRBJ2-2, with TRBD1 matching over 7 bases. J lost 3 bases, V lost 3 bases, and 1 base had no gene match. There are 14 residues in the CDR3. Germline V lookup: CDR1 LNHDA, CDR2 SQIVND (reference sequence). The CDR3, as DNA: TGTGCCAGTAGTATTGACAGGGACACCGGGGAGCTGTTTTTT. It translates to CASSIDRDTGELFF.

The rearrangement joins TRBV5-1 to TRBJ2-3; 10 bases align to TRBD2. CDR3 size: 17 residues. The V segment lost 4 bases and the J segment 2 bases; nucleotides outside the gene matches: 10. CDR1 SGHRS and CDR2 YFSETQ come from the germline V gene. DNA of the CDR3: TGCGCCAGCAGCCGCATATTAGCGGGGGGCCTCACAGATACGCAGTATTTT. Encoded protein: CASSRILAGGLTDTQYF.

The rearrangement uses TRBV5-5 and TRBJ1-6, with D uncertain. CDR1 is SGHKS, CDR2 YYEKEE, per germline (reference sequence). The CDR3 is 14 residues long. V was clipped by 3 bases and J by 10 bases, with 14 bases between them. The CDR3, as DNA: TGTGCCAGCAGCTCCGGGTCCCGAGGATCACCCCTCCACTTT. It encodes CASSSGSRGSPLHF.

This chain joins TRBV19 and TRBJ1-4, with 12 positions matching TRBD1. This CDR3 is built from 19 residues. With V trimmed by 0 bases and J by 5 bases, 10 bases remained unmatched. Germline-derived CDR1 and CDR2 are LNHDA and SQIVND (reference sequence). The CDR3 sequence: CASSIDRPRDRGLNEKLFF. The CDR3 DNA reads TGTGCCAGTAGTATAGATCGTCCCCGGGACAGGGGGCTGAATGAAAAACTGTTTTTT.

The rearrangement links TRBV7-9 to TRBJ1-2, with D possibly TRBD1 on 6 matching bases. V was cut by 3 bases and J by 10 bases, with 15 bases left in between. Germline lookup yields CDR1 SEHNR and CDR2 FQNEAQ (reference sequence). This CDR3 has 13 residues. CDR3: CASSFSGDRDYTF. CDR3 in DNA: TGTGCCAGCAGCTTTTCAGGGGATCGGGACTACACCTTC.

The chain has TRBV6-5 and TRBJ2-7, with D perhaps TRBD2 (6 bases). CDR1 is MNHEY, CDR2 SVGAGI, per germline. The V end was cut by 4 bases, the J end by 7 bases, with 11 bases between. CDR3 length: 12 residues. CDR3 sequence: CASSSRAGEQYF. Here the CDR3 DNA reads TGTGCCAGCAGTTCCCGGGCGGGGGAGCAGTACTTC.

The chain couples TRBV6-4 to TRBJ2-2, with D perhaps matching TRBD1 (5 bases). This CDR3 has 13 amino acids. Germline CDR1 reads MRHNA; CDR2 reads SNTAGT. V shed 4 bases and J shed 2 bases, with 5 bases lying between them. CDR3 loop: CASSGTNTGELFF. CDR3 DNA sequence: TGTGCCAGCAGTGGGACAAACACCGGGGAGCTGTTTTTT.

The DNA of the CDR3 is TGCGCCAGCAGACTGGACAGGGGAAGCAATCAGCCCCAGCATTTT. The encoded protein is CASRLDRGSNQPQHF. This chain connects TRBV5-1 to TRBJ1-5, with 9 bases that match TRBD1. V lost 5 bases to trimming and J lost 1 base; unmatched junction nucleotides: 4. The CDR3 runs 15 residues. Germline CDR1 and CDR2: SGHRS and YFSETQ.

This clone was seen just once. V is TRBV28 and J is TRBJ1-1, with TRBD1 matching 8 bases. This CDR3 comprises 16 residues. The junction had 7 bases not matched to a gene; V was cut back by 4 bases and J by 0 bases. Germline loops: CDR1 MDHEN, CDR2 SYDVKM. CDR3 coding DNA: TGTGCCAGCAGTTCTACAGGGGGGGGCATGAACACTGAAGCTTTCTTT. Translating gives CASSSTGGGMNTEAFF.

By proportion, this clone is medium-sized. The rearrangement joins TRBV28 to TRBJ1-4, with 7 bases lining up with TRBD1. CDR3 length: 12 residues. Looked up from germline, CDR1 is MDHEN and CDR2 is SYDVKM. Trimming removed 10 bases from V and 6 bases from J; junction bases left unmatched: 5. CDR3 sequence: CATDTGDEKLFF. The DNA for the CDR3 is TGTGCCACCGATACAGGGGATGAAAAACTGTTTTTT.

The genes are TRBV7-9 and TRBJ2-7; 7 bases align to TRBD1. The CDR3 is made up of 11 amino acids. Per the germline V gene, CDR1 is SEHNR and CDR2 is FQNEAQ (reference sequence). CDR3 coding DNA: TGTTCCGTCGACAGGGACTACGAGCAGTACTTC. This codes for CSVDRDYEQYF.

The CDR3 reads CASSQDGWAGDGYTF. The CDR3 DNA reads TGTGCCAGCAGCCAAGATGGTTGGGCAGGGGATGGCTACACCTTC. The chain carries TRBV14 and TRBJ1-2; D may be TRBD1 (6 bases). The CDR3 contains 15 residues. Trimming took off 0 bases at V and 6 bases at J, with 14 bases between the two ends. CDR1 and CDR2 (germline): SGHDN, FVKESK.

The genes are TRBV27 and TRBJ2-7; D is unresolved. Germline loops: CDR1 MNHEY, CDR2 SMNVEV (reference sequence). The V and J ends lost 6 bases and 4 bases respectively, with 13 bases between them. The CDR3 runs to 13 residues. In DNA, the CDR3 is TGTGCCAGCAGCCGCTTTCATAGTTACGAGCAGTACTTC. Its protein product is CASSRFHSYEQYF.

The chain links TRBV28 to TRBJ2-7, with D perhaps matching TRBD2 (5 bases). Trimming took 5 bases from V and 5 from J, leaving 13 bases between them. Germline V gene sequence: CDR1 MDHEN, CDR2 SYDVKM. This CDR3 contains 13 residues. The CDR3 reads CASSSGYMDEQYF. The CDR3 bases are TGTGCCAGCAGTAGCGGATACATGGACGAGCAGTACTTC.

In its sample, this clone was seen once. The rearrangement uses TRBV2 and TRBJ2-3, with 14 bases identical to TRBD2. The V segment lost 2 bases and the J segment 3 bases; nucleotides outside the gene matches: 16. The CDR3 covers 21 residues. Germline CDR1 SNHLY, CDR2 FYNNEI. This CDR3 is CASSETGTSGGGKVRTDTQYF. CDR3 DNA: TGTGCCAGCAGTGAAACAGGGACTAGCGGGGGAGGGAAGGTTAGGACAGATACGCAGTATTTT.

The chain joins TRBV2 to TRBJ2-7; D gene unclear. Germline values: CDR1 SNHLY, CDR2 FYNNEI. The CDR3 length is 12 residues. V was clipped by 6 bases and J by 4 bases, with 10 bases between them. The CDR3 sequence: CASRRSPYEQYF. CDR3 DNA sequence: TGTGCCAGCAGACGTAGCCCGTACGAGCAGTACTTC.

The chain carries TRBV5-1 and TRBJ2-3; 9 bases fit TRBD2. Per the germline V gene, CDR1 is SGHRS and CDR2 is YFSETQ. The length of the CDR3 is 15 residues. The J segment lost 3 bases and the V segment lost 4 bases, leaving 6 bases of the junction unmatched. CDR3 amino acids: CASSLSGRKTDTQYF. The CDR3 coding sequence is TGCGCCAGCAGCCTTAGCGGGAGAAAGACAGATACGCAGTATTTT.

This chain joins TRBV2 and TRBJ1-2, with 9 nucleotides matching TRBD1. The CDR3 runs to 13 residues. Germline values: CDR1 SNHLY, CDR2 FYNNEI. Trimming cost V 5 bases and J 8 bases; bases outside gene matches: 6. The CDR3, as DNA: TGTGCCAGCAGTACCACAGGGGGCGGAGGCTACACCTTC. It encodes CASSTTGGGGYTF. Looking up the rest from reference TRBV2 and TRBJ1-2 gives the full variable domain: EPEVTQTPSHQVTQMGQEVILRCVPISNHLYFYWYRQILGQKVEFLVSFYNNEISEKSEIFDDQFSVERPDGSNFTLKIRSTKLEDSAMYFCASSTTGGGGYTFGSGTRLTVV.

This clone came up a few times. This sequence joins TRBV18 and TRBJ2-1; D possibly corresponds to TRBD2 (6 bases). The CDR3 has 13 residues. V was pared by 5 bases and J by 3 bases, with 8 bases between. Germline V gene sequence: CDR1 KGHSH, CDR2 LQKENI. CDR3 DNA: TGTGCCAGCTCAAGGGACTTCTACAATGAGCAGTTCTTC. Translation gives CASSRDFYNEQFF. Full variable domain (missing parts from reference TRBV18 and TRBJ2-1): NAGVMQNPRHLVRRRGQEARLRCSPMKGHSHVYWYRQLPEEGLKFMVYLQKENIIDESGMPKERFSAEFPKEGPSILRIQQVVRGDSAAYFCASSRDFYNEQFFGPGTRLTVL.

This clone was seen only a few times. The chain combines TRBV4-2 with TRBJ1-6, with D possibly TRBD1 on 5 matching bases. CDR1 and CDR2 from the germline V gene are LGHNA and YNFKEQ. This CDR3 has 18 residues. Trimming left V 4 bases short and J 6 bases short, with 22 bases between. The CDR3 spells CASSPGVQGMGFNSPLHF. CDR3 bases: TGTGCCAGCAGCCCTGGGGTTCAGGGTATGGGGTTTAATTCACCCCTCCACTTT.

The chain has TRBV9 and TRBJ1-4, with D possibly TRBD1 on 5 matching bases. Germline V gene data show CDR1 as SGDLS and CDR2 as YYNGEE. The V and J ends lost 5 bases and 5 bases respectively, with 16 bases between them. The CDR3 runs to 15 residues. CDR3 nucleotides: TGTGCCAGCAGTGACACCGGGACTTCGAATGAAAAACTGTTTTTT. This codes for CASSDTGTSNEKLFF.

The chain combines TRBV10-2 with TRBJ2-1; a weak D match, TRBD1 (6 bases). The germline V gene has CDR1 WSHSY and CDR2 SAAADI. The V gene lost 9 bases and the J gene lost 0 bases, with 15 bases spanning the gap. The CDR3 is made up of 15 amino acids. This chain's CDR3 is CASREQGVSYNEQFF. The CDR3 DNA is TGCGCCAGTCGAGAACAGGGCGTCTCCTACAATGAGCAGTTCTTC.

The CDR3 DNA follows: TGTGCCAGCAGCTTAATCAGGGTCACAGATACGCAGTATTTT. Its translation: CASSLIRVTDTQYF. This chain connects TRBV7-3 to TRBJ2-3; weak D call: TRBD1 (5 bases). This CDR3 contains 14 residues. V lost 1 base and J 2 bases, leaving 7 bases between the germline ends. CDR1 is SGHTA and CDR2 is FQGTGA in the germline V gene. Full variable domain (outside the CDR3, taken from reference TRBV7-3 and TRBJ2-3): GAGVSQTPSNKVTEKGKYVELRCDPISGHTALYWYRQSLGQGPEFLIYFQGTGAADDSGLPNDRFFAVRPEGSVSTLKIQRTERGDSAVYLCASSLIRVTDTQYFGPGTRLTVL.

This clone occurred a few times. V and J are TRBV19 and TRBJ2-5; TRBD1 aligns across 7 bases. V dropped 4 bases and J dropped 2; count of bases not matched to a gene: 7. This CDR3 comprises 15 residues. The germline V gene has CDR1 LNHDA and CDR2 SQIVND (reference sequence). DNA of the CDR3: TGTGCCAGTAGTACCAGACAGGGTATACAAGAGACCCAGTACTTC. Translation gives CASSTRQGIQETQYF.

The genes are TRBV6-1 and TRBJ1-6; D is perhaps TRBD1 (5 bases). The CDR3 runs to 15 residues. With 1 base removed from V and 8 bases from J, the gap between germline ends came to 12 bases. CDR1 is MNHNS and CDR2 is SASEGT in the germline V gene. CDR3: CASSEDGWGDSPLHF. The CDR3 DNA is TGTGCCAGCAGTGAAGACGGGTGGGGGGATTCACCCCTCCACTTT.

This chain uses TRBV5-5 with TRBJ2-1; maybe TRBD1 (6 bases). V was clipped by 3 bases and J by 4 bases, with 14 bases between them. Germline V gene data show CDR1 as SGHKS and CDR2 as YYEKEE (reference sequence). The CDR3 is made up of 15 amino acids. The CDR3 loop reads CASSSSTGGYNEQFF. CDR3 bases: TGTGCCAGCAGCTCCTCGACAGGAGGATACAATGAGCAGTTCTTC. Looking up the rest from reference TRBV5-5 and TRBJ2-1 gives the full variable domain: DAGVTQSPTHLIKTRGQQVTLRCSPISGHKSVSWYQQVLGQGPQFIFQYYEKEERGRGNFPDRFSARQFPNYSSELNVNALLLGDSALYLCASSSSTGGYNEQFFGPGTRLTVL.